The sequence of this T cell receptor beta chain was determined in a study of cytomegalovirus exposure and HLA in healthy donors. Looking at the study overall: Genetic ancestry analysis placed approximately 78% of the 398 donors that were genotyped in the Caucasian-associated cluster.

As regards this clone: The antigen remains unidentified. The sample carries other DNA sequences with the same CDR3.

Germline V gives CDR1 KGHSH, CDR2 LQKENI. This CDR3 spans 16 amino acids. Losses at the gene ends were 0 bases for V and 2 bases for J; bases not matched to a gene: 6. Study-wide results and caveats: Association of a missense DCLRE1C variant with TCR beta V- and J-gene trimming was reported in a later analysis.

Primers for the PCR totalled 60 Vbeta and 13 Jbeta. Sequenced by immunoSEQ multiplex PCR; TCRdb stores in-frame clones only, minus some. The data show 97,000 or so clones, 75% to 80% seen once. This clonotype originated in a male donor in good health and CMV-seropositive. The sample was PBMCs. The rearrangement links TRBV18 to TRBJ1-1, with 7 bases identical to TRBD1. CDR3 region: CASSPPLPGGNTEAFF. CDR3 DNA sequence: TGTGCCAGCTCACCACCCCTGCCAGGGGGAAACACTGAAGCTTTCTTT.